The following is a TCR beta chain sequence with its context. This sample was taken from a study of blood T cell repertoires in COVID-19. On the study more broadly: Sample material is recorded as cDNA or gDNA derived from T cells, B-cell-depleted T cells, or PBMCs.

TCRdb's table, derived via immunoSEQ multiplex PCR, lists solely in-frame clones and lacks some. The table lists 65,000 to 70,000 clones, 79% of them singletons, with approximately 17% in the top ten. The germline V gene encodes CDR1 SGHTA and CDR2 FQGTGA. CDR3 length: 14 amino acids. Trimming pared 6 bases from V and 2 bases from J, leaving 13 bases between. Source material: peripheral blood. V usage is TRBV7-3 and J usage is TRBJ2-5; tentative D call: TRBD1 (6 bases). The source is a man in his sixties with acute or convalescent COVID-19. CDR3 protein: CASSPGQSQETQYF. In DNA form, the CDR3 reads TGTGCCAGCAGTCCGGGACAATCTCAAGAGACCCAGTACTTC.